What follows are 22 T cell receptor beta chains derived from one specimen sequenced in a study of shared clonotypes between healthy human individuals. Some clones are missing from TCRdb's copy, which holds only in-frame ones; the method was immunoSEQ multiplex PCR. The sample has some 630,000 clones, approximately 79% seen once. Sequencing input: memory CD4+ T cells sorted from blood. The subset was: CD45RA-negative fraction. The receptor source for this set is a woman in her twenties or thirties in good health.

This CDR3 reads CASSLVAEAYGYTF. In DNA form, the CDR3 reads TGTGCCAGCAGTTTGGTGGCTGAAGCCTATGGCTACACCTTC. V and J are TRBV28 and TRBJ1-2; D gene uncertain. V lost 3 bases and J 4 bases, leaving 12 bases between the germline ends. Per germline, CDR1 MDHEN and CDR2 SYDVKM. This CDR3 is built from 14 residues.

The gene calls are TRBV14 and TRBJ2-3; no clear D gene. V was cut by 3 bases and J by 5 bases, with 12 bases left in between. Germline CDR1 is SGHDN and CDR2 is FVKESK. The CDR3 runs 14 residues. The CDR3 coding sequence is TGTGCCAGCAGCCAGGGGTCTGGTGGAGATACGCAGTATTTT. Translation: CASSQGSGGDTQYF.

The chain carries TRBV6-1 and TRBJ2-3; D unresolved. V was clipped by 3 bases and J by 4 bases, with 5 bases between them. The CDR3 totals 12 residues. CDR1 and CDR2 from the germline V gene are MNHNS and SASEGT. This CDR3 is CASSDRPDTQYF. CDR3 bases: TGTGCCAGCAGTGACAGGCCAGATACGCAGTATTTT.

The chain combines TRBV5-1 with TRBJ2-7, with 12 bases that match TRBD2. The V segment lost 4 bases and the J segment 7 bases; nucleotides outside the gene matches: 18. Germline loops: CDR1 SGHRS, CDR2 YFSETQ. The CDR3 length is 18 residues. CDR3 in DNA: TGCGCCAGCAGCGCGGGACAGGGTCGACTAGCGGGAGAAGGGGAGCAGTACTTC. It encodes CASSAGQGRLAGEGEQYF.

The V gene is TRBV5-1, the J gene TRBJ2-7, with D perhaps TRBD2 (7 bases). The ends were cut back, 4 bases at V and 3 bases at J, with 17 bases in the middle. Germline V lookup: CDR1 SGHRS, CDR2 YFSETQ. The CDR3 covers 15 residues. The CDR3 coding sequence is TGCGCCAGCAGCCCGGACGGGGGGCGCGTCTACGAGCAGTACTTC. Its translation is CASSPDGGRVYEQYF.

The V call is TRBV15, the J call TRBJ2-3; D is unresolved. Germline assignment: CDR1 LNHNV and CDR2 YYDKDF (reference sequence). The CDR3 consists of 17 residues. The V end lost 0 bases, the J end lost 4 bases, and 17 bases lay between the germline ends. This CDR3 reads CATSRDTDPRLADTQYF. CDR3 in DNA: TGTGCCACCAGCAGAGATACCGACCCACGGTTAGCAGATACGCAGTATTTT.

The CDR3 is CASSFATAPIIGYGYTF. The CDR3 DNA reads as TGTGCCAGCAGTTTTGCGACAGCGCCCATTATTGGCTATGGCTACACCTTC. The V call is TRBV28, the J call TRBJ1-2; a possible D gene is TRBD1 (5 bases). Germline CDR1 and CDR2: MDHEN and SYDVKM. The germline V and J ends were trimmed by 3 bases and 4 bases, with 21 bases remaining between them. This CDR3 comprises 17 residues.

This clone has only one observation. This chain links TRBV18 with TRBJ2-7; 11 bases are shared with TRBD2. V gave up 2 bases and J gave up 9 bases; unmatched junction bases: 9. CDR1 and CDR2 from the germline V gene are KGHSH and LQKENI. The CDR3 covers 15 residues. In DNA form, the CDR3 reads TGTGCCAGCTCACCAACGAAGACTAGCGGGAATGCGCAGTACTTC. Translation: CASSPTKTSGNAQYF.

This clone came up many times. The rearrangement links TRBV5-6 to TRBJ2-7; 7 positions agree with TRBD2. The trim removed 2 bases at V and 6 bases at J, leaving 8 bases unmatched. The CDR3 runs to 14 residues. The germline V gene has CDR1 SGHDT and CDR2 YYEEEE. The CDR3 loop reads CASSFGDYRGEQYF. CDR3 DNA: TGTGCCAGCAGCTTCGGGGACTATAGGGGCGAGCAGTACTTC.

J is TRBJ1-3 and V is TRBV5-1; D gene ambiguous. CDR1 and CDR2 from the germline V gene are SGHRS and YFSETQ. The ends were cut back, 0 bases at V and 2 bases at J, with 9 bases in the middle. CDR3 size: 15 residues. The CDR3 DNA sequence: TGCGCCAGCAGCTTGGATGGGCGACCTGGAAACACCATATATTTT. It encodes CASSLDGRPGNTIYF.

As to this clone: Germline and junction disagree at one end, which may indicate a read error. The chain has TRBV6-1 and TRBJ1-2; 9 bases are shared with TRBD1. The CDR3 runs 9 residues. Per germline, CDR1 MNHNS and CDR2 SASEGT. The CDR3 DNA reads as TGTGCCTGGATACCGGGACAGGGCTTC. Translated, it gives CAWIPGQGF.

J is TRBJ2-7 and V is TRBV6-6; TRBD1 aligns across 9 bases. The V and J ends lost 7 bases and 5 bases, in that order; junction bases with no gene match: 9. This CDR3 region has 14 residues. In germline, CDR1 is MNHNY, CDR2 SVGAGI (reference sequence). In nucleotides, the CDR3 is TGTGCCAGCACCTCGGGACAGGGAGGGAACGAGCAGTACTTC. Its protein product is CASTSGQGGNEQYF.

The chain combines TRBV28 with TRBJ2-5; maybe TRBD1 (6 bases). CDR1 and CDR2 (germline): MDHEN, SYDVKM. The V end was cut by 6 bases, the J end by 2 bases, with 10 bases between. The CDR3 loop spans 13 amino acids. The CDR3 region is CASSYGQQETQYF. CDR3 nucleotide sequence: TGTGCCAGCAGCTACGGACAGCAAGAGACCCAGTACTTC.

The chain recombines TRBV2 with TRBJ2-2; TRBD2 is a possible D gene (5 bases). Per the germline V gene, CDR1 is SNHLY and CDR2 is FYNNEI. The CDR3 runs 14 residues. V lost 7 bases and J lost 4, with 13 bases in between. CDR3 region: CASKGLVVTGELFF. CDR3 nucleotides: TGTGCCAGCAAAGGACTCGTAGTCACCGGGGAGCTGTTTTTT.

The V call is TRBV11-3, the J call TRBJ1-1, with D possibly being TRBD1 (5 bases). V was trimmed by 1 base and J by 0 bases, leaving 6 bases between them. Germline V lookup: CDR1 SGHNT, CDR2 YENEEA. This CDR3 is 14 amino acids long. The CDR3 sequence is CASSLGQMNTEAFF. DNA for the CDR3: TGTGCCAGCAGCTTAGGACAGATGAACACTGAAGCTTTCTTT.

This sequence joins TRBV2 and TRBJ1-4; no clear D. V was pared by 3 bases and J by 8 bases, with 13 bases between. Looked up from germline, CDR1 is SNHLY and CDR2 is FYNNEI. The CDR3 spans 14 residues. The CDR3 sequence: CASSDEIIHEKLFF. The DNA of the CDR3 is TGTGCCAGCAGTGATGAGATAATCCACGAAAAACTGTTTTTT. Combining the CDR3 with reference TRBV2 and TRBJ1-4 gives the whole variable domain EPEVTQTPSHQVTQMGQEVILRCVPISNHLYFYWYRQILGQKVEFLVSFYNNEISEKSEIFDDQFSVERPDGSNFTLKIRSTKLEDSAMYFCASSDEIIHEKLFFGSGTQLSVL.

The chain's CDR3 is CASSQNTGTEQYF. The CDR3 region has the DNA TGTGCCAGCAGCCAAAACACAGGAACCGAGCAGTACTTC. The rearrangement joins TRBV14 to TRBJ2-7, with D tentatively TRBD1 (5 bases). There are 13 residues in the CDR3. With 2 bases removed from V and 6 bases from J, the gap between germline ends came to 11 bases. The germline V gene encodes CDR1 SGHDN and CDR2 FVKESK.

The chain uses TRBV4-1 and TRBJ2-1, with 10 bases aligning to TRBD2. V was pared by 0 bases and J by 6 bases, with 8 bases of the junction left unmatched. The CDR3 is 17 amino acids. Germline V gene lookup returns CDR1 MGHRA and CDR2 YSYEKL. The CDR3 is CASSQEFQTSGRNEQFF. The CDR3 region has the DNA TGCGCCAGCAGCCAAGAATTTCAGACTAGCGGGCGCAATGAGCAGTTCTTC.

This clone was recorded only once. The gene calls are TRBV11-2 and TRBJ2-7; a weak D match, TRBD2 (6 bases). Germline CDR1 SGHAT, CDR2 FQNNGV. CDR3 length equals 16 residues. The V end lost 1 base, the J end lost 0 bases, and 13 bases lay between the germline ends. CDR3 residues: CASSLGRGFSSYEQYF. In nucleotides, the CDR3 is TGTGCCAGCAGCTTAGGTCGGGGGTTCTCCTCCTACGAGCAGTACTTC. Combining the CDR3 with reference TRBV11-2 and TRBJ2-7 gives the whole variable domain EAGVAQSPRYKIIEKRQSVAFWCNPISGHATLYWYQQILGQGPKLLIQFQNNGVVDDSQLPKDRFSAERLKGVDSTLKIQPAKLEDSAVYLCASSLGRGFSSYEQYFGPGTRLTVT.

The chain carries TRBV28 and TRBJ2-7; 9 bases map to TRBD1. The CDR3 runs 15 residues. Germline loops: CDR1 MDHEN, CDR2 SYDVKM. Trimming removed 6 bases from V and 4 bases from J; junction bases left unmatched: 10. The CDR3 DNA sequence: TGTGCCAGCAGGGATCCTGGACAGGGGCCTTACGAGCAGTACTTC. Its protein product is CASRDPGQGPYEQYF.

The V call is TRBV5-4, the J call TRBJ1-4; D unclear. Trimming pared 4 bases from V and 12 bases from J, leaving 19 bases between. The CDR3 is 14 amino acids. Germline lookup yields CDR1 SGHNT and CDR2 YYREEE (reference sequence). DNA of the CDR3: TGTGCCAGCAGCCAAGGGAGCCGGGAGTCGGAACTGTTTTTT. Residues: CASSQGSRESELFF.

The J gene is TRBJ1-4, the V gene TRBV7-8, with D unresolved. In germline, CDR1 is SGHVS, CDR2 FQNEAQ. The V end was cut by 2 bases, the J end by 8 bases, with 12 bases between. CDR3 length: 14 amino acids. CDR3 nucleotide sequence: TGTGCCAGCAGCTTAACGGTCTTTGGGGAAAAACTGTTTTTT. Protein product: CASSLTVFGEKLFF. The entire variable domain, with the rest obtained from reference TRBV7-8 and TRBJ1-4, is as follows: GAGVSQSPRYKVAKRGQDVALRCDPISGHVSLFWYQQALGQGPEFLTYFQNEAQLDKSGLPSDRFFAERPEGSVSTLKIQRTQQEDSAVYLCASSLTVFGEKLFFGSGTQLSVL.